The clone carrying this T cell receptor (beta chain) was detected a few times. The antigen is not known. These data belong to a study of identical twins. Study-level findings and limits: Reduced insertions were recorded for abundant cord blood beta clonotypes, with no such pattern in memory repertoires. Shared out-of-frame alpha sequences (those common to twins) showed excess low generation probability. Invariant populations such as MAIT and iNKT cells could partly muddle zero-insertion analyses.

Germline CDR1 and CDR2: DFQATT and SNEGSKA (reference sequence). With 3 bases clipped from V and 3 bases from J, the junction kept 8 bases outside the gene matches. This CDR3 contains 14 residues. TCRdb passed the 5' RACE reads through MiXCR, listing each CDR3 protein once. The sample records roughly 1.6 million distinct CDR3 sequences, 25% to 35% being singletons. The receptor's source is a newborn girl in good health. Material for sequencing was cord blood. This rearrangement joins TRBV20-1 to TRBJ2-7; TRBD1 matches 7 bases. The chain's CDR3 is CSASMAGTVYEQYF. As DNA, the CDR3 is TGCAGTGCTAGTATGGCCGGGACAGTCTACGAGCAGTACTTC.